This TCR beta chain was sequenced during a study of radiotherapy plus CTLA-4 blockade in lung cancer. On the study more broadly: Disease control was present in 30% to 40% of patients, and objective responses in more than 15%.

Measured with immunoSEQ multiplex PCR; TCRdb has only the in-frame clones, and not every one. The data contain about 68,000 clones, 79% of them seen just once; the ten biggest clones take up over 7.5%. The V and J ends lost 3 bases and 2 bases respectively, with 9 bases between them. This CDR3 has 14 residues. The germline CDR1 and CDR2 sequences are LNHNV and YYDKDF (reference sequence). The sample consisted of peripheral blood, taken from a patient treated with radiotherapy plus ipilimumab. This sequence joins TRBV15 and TRBJ2-3, with D unclear. The clonotype comes from a human donor with non-small cell lung cancer who had a complete response to radiotherapy plus ipilimumab. CDR3 DNA: TGTGCCACCAGCAGGGCTAGTTCCACAGATACGCAGTATTTT. Translated: CATSRASSTDTQYF.